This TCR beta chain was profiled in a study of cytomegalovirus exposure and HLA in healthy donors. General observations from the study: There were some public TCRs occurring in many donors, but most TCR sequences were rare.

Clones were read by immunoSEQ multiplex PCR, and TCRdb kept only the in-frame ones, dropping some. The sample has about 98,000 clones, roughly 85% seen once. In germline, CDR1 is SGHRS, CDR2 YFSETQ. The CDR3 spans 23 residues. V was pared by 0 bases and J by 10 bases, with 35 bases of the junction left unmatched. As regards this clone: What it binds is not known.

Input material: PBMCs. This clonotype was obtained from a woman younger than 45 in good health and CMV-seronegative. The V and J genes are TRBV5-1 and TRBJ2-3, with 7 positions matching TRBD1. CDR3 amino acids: CASSLGGGQVELARQGLRVAQYF. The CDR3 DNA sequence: TGCGCCAGCAGCTTGGGGGGTGGACAGGTAGAACTGGCTAGACAAGGATTGCGGGTGGCGCAGTATTTT.